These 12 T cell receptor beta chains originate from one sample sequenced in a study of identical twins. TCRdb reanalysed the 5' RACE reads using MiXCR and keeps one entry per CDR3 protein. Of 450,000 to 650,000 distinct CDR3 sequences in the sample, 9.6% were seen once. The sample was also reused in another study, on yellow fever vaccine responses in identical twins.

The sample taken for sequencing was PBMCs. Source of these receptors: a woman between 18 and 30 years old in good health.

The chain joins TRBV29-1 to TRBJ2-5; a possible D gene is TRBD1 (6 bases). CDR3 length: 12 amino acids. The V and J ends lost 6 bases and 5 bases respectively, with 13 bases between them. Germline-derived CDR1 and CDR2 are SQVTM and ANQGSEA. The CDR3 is CSVWGPTETQYF. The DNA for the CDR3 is TGCAGCGTGTGGGGGCCTACGGAGACCCAGTACTTC.

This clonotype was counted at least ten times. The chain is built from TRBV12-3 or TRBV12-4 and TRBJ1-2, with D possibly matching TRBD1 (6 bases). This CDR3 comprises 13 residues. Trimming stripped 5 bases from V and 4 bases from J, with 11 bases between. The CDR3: CASSRTEFYGYTF. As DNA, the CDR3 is TGTGCCAGCAGTAGGACAGAATTCTATGGCTACACCTTC.

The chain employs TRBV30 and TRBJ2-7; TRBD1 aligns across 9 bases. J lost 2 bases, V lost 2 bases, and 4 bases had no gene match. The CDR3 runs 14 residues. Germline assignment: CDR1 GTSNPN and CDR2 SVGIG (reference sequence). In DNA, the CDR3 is TGTGCCTGGAGTTACGGGACAGGGACCTACGAGCAGTACTTC. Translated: CAWSYGTGTYEQYF.

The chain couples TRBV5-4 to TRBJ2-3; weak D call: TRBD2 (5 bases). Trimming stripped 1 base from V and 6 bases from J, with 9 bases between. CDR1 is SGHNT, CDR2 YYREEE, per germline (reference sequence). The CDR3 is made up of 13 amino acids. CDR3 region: CASSLNPGDTQYF. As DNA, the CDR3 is TGTGCCAGCAGCTTGAACCCGGGGGATACGCAGTATTTT. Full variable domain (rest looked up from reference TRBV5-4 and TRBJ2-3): ETGVTQSPTHLIKTRGQQVTLRCSSQSGHNTVSWYQQALGQGPQFIFQYYREEENGRGNFPPRFSGLQFPNYSSELNVNALELDDSALYLCASSLNPGDTQYFGPGTRLTVL.

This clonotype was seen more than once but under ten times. CDR3 in amino acids: CSARNRLSSYEQYF. CDR3 nucleotide sequence: TGCAGTGCCAGGAACAGGTTGAGCTCCTACGAGCAGTACTTC. This chain uses TRBV20-1 with TRBJ2-7; possible D gene TRBD1, 5 bases. This CDR3 has 14 amino acids. Germline CDR1 DFQATT, CDR2 SNEGSKA (reference sequence). Between the trimmed V and J ends, which lost 6 bases and 0 bases, there was a span of 15 bases.

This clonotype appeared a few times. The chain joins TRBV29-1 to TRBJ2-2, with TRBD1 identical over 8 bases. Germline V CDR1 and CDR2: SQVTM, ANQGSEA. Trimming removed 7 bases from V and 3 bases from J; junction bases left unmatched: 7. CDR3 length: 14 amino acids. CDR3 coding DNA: TGCAGCGCGAGGACAGGGAGAGACACCGGGGAGCTGTTTTTT. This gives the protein CSARTGRDTGELFF.

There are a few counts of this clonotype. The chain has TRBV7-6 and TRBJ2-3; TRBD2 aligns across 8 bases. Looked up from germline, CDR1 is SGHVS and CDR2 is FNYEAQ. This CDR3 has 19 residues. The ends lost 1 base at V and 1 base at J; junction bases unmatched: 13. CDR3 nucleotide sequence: TGTGCCAGCAGCTTAGGGGTAGCGGGAACGAGTCATCGCACAGATACGCAGTATTTT. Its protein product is CASSLGVAGTSHRTDTQYF. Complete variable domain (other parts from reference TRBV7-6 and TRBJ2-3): GAGVSQSPRYKVTKRGQDVALRCDPISGHVSLYWYRQALGQGPEFLTYFNYEAQQDKSGLPNDRFSAERPEGSISTLTIQRTEQRDSAMYRCASSLGVAGTSHRTDTQYFGPGTRLTVL.

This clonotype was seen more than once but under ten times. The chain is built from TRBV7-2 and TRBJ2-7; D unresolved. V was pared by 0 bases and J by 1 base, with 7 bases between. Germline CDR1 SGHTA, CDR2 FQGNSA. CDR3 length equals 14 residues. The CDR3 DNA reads TGTGCCAGCAGCTTAGCCCTAATATCCTACGAGCAGTACTTC. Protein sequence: CASSLALISYEQYF. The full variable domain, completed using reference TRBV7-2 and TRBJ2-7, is GAGVSQSPSNKVTEKGKDVELRCDPISGHTALYWYRQSLGQGLEFLIYFQGNSAPDKSGLPSDRFSAERTGGSVSTLTIQRTQQEDSAVYLCASSLALISYEQYFGPGTRLTVT.

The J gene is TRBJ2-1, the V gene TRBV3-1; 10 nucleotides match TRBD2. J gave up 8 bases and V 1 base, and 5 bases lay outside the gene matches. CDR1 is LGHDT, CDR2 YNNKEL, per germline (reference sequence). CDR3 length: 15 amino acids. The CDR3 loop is CASSQVSGRTDEQFF. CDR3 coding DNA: TGTGCCAGCAGCCAAGTTAGCGGGAGGACCGATGAGCAGTTCTTC.

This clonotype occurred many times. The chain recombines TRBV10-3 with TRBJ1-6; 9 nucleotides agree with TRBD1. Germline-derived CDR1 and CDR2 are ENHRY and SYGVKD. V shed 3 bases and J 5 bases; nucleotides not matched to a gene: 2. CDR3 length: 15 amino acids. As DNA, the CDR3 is TGTGCCATCAGTGATGGACAGGGGAATAATTCACCCCTCCACTTT. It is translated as CAISDGQGNNSPLHF.

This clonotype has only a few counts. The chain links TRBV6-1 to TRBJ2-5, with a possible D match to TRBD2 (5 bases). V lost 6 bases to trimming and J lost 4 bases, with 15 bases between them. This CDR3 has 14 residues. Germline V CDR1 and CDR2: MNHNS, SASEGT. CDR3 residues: CASSLNVGRETQYF. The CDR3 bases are TGTGCCAGCAGCTTGAATGTAGGGAGAGAGACCCAGTACTTC.

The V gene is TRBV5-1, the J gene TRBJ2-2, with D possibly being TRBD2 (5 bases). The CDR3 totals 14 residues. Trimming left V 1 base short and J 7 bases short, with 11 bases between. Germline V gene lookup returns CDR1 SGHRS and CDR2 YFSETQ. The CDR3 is CASSLSVGIGELFF. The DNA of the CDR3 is TGCGCCAGCAGCTTGTCGGTCGGGATCGGGGAGCTGTTTTTT.